This record concerns one T cell receptor beta chain sequence. The assay was immunoSEQ multiplex PCR, and TCRdb's table has in-frame clones only and misses some. The repertoire consists of about 60,000 clones, with over 80% occurring once and the leading ten covering about 0.8%. The data were taken from a study of T cell changes during pregnancy in multiple sclerosis. The V end was cut by 6 bases, the J end by 3 bases, with 12 bases between. CDR1 ENHRY and CDR2 SYGVKD come from the germline V gene. This CDR3 contains 14 residues. The source of this sequence is a female donor with multiple sclerosis, enrolled in a pregnancy study. The sequencing used CD4+ T cells from peripheral blood mononuclear cells, collected in the first trimester of pregnancy. This rearrangement joins TRBV10-3 to TRBJ1-5, with D tentatively TRBD1 (6 bases). The CDR3 region has the DNA TGTGCCATCAGCCCTACAGGGCCCAATCAGCCCCAGCATTTT. Translated: CAISPTGPNQPQHF.